This TCR beta chain was sequenced in a study of T cell changes during pregnancy in multiple sclerosis (dated by TCRdb to about 2019). General notes on the study: Changes in the T cell repertoire over the course of pregnancy were examined in this study in women with multiple sclerosis.

Spanning cysteine to phenylalanine, the CDR3 consists of 16 amino acids. The retained sequence is limited to the CDR3, 48 bases, with the frame set at the first base. For CDR1 and CDR2, the germline V gene lists SGHRS and YFSETQ. V is reduced by 4 bases and J by 8 bases, leaving a spacing of 22 bases between them. Libraries were constructed by the immunoSEQ multiplex PCR assay. The table comes from immuneACCESS by way of TCRdb, which keeps in-frame sequences with V and J called. Part of the clones is missing from these tables; in studies checked, under half for an unresolved V gene and the rest for unknown reasons. This sample has more than 85,000 clones in its table, and approximately 94% of those were observed once. Over 0.8% of the sample belongs to the ten largest clones. With respect to this clone: This receptor's antigen is unknown. No much larger clonotype is one base removed from it; base qualities were not supplied.

Sequenced material: peripheral blood, taken before pregnancy. The clonotype was recovered from a female donor with multiple sclerosis, enrolled in a pregnancy study. The rearranged segments are TRBV5-1 and TRBJ2-1; TRBD1 is perhaps the D gene, given 5 matching bases. The DNA sequence follows: TGCGCCAGCAGCCACTCGCAGGGTACCCCCTTAGATGAGCAGTTCTTC. It is translated as CASSHSQGTPLDEQFF.